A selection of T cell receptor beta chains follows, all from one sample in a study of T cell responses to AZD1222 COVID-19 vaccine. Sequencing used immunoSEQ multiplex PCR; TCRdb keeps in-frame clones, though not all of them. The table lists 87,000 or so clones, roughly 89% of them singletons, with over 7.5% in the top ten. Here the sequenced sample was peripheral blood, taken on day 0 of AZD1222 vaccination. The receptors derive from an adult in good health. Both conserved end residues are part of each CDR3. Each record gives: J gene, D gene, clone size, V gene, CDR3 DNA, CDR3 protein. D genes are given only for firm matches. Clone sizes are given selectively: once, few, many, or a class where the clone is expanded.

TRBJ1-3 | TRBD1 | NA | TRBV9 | TGTGCCAGCAGCCCGAGACCCCCGGGACAGGGGGGCACCATATATTTT | CASSPRPPGQGGTIYF
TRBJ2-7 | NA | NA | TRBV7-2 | TGTGCCAGCAGCTTATGGCGGTCAAGCTCCTACGAGCAGTACTTC | CASSLWRSSSYEQYF
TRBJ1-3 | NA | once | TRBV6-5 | TGTGCCACCTTTATGGGGCCCCTGGCCGGCACCATATATTTT | CATFMGPLAGTIYF
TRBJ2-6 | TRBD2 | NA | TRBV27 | TGTGCCAGCAGCGGACTAGCGGGGAACGCTGCCAACGTCCTGACTTTC | CASSGLAGNAANVLTF
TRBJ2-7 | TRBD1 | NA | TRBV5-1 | TGCGCCAGCAGCCCGGACAGGGCCCCCTACGAGCAGTACTTC | CASSPDRAPYEQYF
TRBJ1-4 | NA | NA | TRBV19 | TGTGCCAGCCTCCCAGAAGGGGTAGCTGGTGAAAAACTGTTTTTT | CASLPEGVAGEKLFF
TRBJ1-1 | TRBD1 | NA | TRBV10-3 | TGTGCCATCAGTGACCTGGGACAGGGGTCGGGGAGCACTGAAGCTTTCTTT | CAISDLGQGSGSTEAFF
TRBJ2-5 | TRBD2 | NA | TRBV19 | TGTGCCAGTAGTATAACGCTAGCGGGGGGGCGTGAGACCCAGTACTTC | CASSITLAGGRETQYF
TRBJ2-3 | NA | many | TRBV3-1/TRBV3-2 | TGTGCCAGCAGCCAAGGTTTCGGGGAAACAGATACGCAGTATTTT | CASSQGFGETDTQYF
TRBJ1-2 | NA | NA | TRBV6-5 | TGTGCCAGCAGTTCTCCCGGTGGCCCAAACTATGGCTACACCTTC | CASSSPGGPNYGYTF
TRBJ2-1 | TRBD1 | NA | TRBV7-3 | TGTGCCAGCAGCCTGACAGGGTATGAGCAGTTCTTC | CASSLTGYEQFF
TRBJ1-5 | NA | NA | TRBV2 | TGTGCCAGCAGTGAAGTGACAAGTTATAGCAATCAGCCCCAGCATTTT | CASSEVTSYSNQPQHF
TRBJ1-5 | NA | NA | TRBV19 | TGTGCCAGTAGTCCTGGGACCCCCCATCAGCCCCAGCATTTT | CASSPGTPHQPQHF
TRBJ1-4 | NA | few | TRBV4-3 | TGCGCCAGCAGCCTAGGGGCAGGGGAGGGAAAACTGTTTTTT | CASSLGAGEGKLFF
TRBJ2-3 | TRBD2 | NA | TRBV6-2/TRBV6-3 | TGTGCCAGCAGCTCAGGTCGGGGAGGGGGCACAGATACGCAGTATTTT | CASSSGRGGGTDTQYF
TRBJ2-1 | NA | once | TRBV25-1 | TGTGCCAGCAGTATCCCCGGGACCCTAGGTTATGAGCAGTTCTTC | CASSIPGTLGYEQFF
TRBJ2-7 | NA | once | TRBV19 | TGTGCCAGTGCGTACCGCCGGGACATTCACGAGCAGTACTTC | CASAYRRDIHEQYF
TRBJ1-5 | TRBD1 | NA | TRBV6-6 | TGTGCCAGCAGTCCGACAGGGGGGGAGACTCAGCCCCAGCATTTT | CASSPTGGETQPQHF
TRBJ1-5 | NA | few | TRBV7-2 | TGTGCCAGCAGCTTAGTAGGAATACAGGGCAATCAGCCCCAGCATTTT | CASSLVGIQGNQPQHF
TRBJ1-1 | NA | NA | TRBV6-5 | TGTGCCAGCAATCCTGGAGGCAGAAGGGCTTTCTTT | CASNPGGRRAFF
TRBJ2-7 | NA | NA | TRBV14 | TGTGCCAGCAGTCAAAACAGGGAGCAGTACTTC | CASSQNREQYF
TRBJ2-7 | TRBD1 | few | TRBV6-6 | TGTGCCAGCAGTTGGGACAGCACCTACGAGCAGTACTTC | CASSWDSTYEQYF
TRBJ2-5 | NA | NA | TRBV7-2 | TGTGCCAGCAGCTTAGCGGGGGTTGGGGAGACCCAGTACTTC | CASSLAGVGETQYF
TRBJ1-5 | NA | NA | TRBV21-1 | TGTGCCAGCAGGGGTGGGTCTTCGGGGCAGCCCCAGCATTTT | CASRGGSSGQPQHF
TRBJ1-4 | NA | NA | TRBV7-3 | TGTGCCAGCAGCTTATCGGGGGAGGCTAATGAAAAACTGTTTTTT | CASSLSGEANEKLFF
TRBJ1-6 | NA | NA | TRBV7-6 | TGTGCCAGCAGCACTAGCCCCGATCATAATTCACCCCTCCACTTT | CASSTSPDHNSPLHF
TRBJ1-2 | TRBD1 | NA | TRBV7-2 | TGTGCCAGCAGCCCGGGACAGGGGGCTGGATATGGCTACACCTTC | CASSPGQGAGYGYTF
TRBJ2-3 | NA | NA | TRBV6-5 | TGTGCCAGCAGTTACTCGGGGACATGGGCGGCAGATACGCAGTATTTT | CASSYSGTWAADTQYF
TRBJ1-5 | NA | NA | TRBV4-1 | TGCGCCAGCAGCCAAATCCCGGGCAGCAATCAGCCCCAGCATTTT | CASSQIPGSNQPQHF
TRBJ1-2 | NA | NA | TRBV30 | TGTGCCTGGACCGTCCCGTTTAGTGGCTACACCTTC | CAWTVPFSGYTF
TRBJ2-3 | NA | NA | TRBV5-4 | TGTGCCAGCAGCTTGGCCTTGACATCTAGCACAGATACGCAGTATTTT | CASSLALTSSTDTQYF
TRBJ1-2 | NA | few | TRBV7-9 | TGTGCCAGCAGCTTGGTTGGAGGGCGTGACTATGGCTACACCTTC | CASSLVGGRDYGYTF
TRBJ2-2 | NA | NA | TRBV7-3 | TGTGCCAGCAGCCCGTCCCTAGGTGGAACCGGGGAGCTGTTTTTT | CASSPSLGGTGELFF
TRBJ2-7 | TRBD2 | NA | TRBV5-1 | TGCGCCAGCGGGGCGGGGGGTAACGACTACGAGCAGTACTTC | CASGAGGNDYEQYF
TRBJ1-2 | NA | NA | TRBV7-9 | TGTGCCAGCAGCAGGTTCCAGGACAACTATGGCTACACCTTC | CASSRFQDNYGYTF
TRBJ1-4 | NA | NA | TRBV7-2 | TGTGCCAGCAGCTTAGCTACAGGCGATGAAAAACTGTTTTTT | CASSLATGDEKLFF
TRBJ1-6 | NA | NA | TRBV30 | TGTGCCTGCCATCGAGCCGGCTATAATTCACCCCTCCACTTT | CACHRAGYNSPLHF
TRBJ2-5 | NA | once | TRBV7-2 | TGTGCCAGCAGCTTAGCGCTTGGGGGCGTAAGCCAAGAGACCCAGTACTTC | CASSLALGGVSQETQYF
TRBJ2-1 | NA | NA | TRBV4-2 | TGTGCCAGCAGCCAAAATAGCGGATCCTACAATGAGCAGTTCTTC | CASSQNSGSYNEQFF
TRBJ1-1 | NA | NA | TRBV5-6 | TGTGCCAGCAGCTTGGTTCGAGCAGGGTCGAACACTGAAGCTTTCTTT | CASSLVRAGSNTEAFF
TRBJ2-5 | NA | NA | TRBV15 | TGTGCCACCAGCAGAGACCTTGGGTTCCAAGAGACCCAGTACTTC | CATSRDLGFQETQYF
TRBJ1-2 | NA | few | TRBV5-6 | TGTGCCAGCAGCTTTCCCGGGACACTCTATGGCTACACCTTC | CASSFPGTLYGYTF
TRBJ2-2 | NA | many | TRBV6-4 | TGTGCCAGCAGTGACAGGGACACCGGGGAGCTGTTTTTT | CASSDRDTGELFF
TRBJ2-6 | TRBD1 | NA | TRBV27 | TGTGCCAGCAGTTTAGATCCGGCAGGGGGCCCGAGTGGGGCCAACGTCCTGACTTTC | CASSLDPAGGPSGANVLTF
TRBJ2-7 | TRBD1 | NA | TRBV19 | TGTGCCAGTAGTGCACGGGACAGGGGGCTATGGGAGCAGTACTTC | CASSARDRGLWEQYF
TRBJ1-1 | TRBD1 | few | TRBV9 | TGTGCCAGCAGCGTCCCGGGACAGGGGGTGAACACTGAAGCTTTCTTT | CASSVPGQGVNTEAFF
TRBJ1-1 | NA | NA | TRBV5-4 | TGTGCCAGCAGCTTGACTAGGGGAACTAGGACTGAAGCTTTCTTT | CASSLTRGTRTEAFF